Sequencing of this T cell receptor (beta chain) was carried out in a study of radiotherapy plus CTLA-4 blockade in lung cancer. Study summary: The study recorded objective responses in 15% to 20% of patients and disease control in roughly 34%.

Study-level findings and limits: Subsequent to radiotherapy plus ipilimumab, tumor-derived TCR clones underwent expansion in blood.

Remarks on this clone: Its antigen is as yet unknown.

The assay was immunoSEQ multiplex PCR, and TCRdb's table has in-frame clones only and misses some. Of tens of thousands of clones detected, around 70% appear once; the ten largest clones hold more than 3.5%. Germline V lookup: CDR1 MNHNS, CDR2 SASEGT. The length of the CDR3 is 15 residues. Trimming removed 4 bases at V and 2 bases at J, with 15 bases between. The receptor's source is a human donor with non-small cell lung cancer who had stable disease on radiotherapy plus ipilimumab. The chain joins TRBV6-1 to TRBJ2-7; perhaps TRBD2 as D (6 bases). Sequencing was performed on peripheral blood, taken from a patient treated with radiotherapy plus ipilimumab. CDR3: CASSGAPAGPYEQYF. As DNA, the CDR3 is TGTGCCAGCAGTGGAGCCCCGGCGGGGCCCTACGAGCAGTACTTC.